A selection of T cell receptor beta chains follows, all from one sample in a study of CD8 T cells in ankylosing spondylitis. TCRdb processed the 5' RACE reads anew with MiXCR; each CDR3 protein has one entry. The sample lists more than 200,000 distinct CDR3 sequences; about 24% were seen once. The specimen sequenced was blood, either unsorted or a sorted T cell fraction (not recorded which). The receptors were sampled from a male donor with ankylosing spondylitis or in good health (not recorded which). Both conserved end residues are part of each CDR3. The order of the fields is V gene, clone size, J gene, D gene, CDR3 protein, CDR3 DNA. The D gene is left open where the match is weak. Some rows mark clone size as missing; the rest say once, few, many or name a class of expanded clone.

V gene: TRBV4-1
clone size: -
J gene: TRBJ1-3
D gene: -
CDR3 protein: CASSQDLGYYSGNTIYF
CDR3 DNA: TGCGCCAGCAGCCAAGATCTGGGGTACTACTCTGGAAACACCATATATTTT

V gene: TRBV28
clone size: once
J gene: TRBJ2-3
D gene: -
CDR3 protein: CASSPTGGGPDTQYF
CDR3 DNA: TGTGCCAGCAGTCCCACCGGCGGAGGACCGGACACGCAGTATTTT

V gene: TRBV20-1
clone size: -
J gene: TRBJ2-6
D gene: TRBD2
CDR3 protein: CSATLAGGPGGANVLTF
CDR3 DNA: TGCAGTGCTACACTAGCGGGGGGGCCTGGTGGGGCCAACGTCCTGACTTTC

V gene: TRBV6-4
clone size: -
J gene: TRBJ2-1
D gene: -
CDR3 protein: CASSDSHRANEQFF
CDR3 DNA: TGTGCCAGCAGTGACTCGCACAGGGCTAATGAGCAGTTCTTC

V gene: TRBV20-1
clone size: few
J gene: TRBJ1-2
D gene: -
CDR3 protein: CSASKPGPRSSYTF
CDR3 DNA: TGCAGTGCTTCCAAGCCGGGCCCTCGTTCGAGCTACACCTTC

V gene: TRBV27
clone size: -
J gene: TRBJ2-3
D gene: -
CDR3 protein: CASSPTPDTQYF
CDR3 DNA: TGTGCCAGCAGTCCCACACCAGATACGCAGTATTTT

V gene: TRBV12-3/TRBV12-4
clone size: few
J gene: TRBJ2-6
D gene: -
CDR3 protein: CASTTLGMRSGANVLTF
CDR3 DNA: TGTGCCAGCACCACATTGGGAATGCGCTCTGGGGCCAACGTCCTGACTTTC

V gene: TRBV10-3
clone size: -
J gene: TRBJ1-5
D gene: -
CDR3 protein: CAIRGTGNGQPQHF
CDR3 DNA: TGTGCCATCAGAGGAACAGGGAACGGCCAGCCCCAGCATTTT

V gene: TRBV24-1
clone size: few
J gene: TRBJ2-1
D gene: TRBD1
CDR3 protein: CATSDPGQGYYNEQFF
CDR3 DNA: TGTGCCACCAGTGATCCGGGACAGGGGTACTACAATGAGCAGTTCTTC

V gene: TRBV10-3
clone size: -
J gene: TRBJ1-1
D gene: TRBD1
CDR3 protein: CAIQGGRDTEAFF
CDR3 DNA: TGTGCCATCCAGGGGGGAAGGGACACTGAAGCTTTCTTT

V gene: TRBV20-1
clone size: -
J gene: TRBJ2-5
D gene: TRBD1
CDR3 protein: CSAKRQGKETQYF
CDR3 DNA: TGCAGTGCTAAACGACAGGGAAAAGAGACCCAGTACTTC

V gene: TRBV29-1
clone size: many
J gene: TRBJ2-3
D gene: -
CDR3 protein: CSVGLASDTQYF
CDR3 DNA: TGCAGCGTTGGGCTAGCGTCAGATACGCAGTATTTT

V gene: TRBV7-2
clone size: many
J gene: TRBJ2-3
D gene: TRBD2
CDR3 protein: CASSPGLAADTQYF
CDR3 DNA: TGTGCCAGCAGCCCTGGACTAGCAGCCGATACGCAGTATTTT

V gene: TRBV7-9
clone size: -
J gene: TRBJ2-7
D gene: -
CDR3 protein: CVSSLSAGVSSEQYF
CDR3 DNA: TGTGTCAGCAGCTTATCGGCAGGCGTCTCCTCCGAGCAGTACTTC

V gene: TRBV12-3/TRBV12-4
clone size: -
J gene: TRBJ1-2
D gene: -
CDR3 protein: CASTSRGGYTF
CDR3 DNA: TGTGCCAGCACCTCCCGAGGGGGCTACACCTTC

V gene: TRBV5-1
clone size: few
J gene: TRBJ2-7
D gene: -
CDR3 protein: CASSSGGLDGFSYEQYF
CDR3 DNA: TGCGCCAGCAGCTCGGGGGGCCTGGACGGATTCTCCTACGAGCAGTACTTC

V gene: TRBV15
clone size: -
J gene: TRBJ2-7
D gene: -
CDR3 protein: CATSRDPGASYEQYF
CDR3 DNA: TGTGCCACCAGCAGAGACCCGGGGGCCTCCTACGAGCAGTACTTC

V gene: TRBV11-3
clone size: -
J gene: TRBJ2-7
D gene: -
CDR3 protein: CASSLDQGYEQYF
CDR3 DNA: TGTGCCAGCAGCTTAGATCAGGGGTACGAGCAGTACTTC

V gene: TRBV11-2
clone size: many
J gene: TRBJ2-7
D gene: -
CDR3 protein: CASSSPSAKPYEQYF
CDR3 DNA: TGTGCCAGCAGCTCCCCCTCGGCCAAACCCTACGAGCAGTACTTC

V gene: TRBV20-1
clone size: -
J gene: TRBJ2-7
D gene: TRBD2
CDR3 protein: CSAPDPLRTSGHEQYF
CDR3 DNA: TGCAGTGCTCCCGACCCCCTCCGGACTAGCGGGCACGAGCAGTACTTC

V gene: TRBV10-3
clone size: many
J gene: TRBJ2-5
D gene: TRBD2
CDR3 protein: CAISGGTSSEQETQYF
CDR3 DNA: TGTGCCATCAGTGGTGGGACTAGTTCCGAGCAAGAGACCCAGTACTTC

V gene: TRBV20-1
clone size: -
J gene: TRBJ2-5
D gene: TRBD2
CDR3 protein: CSAAPTGLAEETQYF
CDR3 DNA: TGCAGTGCCGCACCAACCGGACTAGCGGAAGAGACCCAGTACTTC

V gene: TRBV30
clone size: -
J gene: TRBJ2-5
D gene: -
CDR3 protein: CAWSWQAETQYF
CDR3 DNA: TGTGCCTGGAGTTGGCAGGCGGAGACCCAGTACTTC

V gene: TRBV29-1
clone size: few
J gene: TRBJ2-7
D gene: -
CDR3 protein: CSVQGQQYF
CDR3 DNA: TGCAGCGTCCAGGGTCAGCAGTACTTC

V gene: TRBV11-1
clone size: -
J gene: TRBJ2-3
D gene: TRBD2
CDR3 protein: CASSALGLAGTSTDTQYF
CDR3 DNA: TGTGCCAGCAGCGCTCTGGGACTAGCGGGGACTAGCACAGATACGCAGTATTTT

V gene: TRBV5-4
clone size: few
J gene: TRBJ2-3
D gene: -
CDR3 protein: CASSSSAGDTQYF
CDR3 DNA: TGTGCCAGCAGCAGCAGCGCGGGGGATACGCAGTATTTT

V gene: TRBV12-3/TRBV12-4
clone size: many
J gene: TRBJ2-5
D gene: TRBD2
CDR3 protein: CASSLLPTSGETQYF
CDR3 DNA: TGTGCCAGCAGCCTCCTACCGACTAGCGGAGAGACCCAGTACTTC

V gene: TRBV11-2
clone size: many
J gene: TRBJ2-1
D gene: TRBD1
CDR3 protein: CASRMVGGTGVNEQFF
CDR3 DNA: TGTGCCAGCAGGATGGTGGGCGGGACAGGGGTCAATGAGCAGTTCTTC

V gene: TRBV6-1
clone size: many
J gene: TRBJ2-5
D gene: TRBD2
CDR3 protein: CASSPGGLVETQYF
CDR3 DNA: TGTGCCAGCTCTCCGGGGGGGTTAGTGGAGACCCAGTACTTC

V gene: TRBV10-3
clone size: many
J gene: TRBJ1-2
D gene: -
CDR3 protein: CASRGGYGYTF
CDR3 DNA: TGTGCCTCCAGGGGAGGCTATGGCTACACCTTC

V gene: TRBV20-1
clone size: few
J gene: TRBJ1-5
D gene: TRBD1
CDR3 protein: CSAETGGGSQPQHF
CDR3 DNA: TGCAGTGCTGAGACAGGGGGGGGATCTCAGCCCCAGCATTTT

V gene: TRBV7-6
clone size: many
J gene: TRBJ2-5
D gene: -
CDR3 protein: CASSLGGVEETQYF
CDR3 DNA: TGTGCCAGCAGCTTAGGAGGGGTGGAGGAGACCCAGTACTTC

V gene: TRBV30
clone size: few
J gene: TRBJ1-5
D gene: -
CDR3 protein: CAWSDRNQPQHF
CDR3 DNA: TGTGCCTGGAGTGATAGAAATCAGCCCCAGCATTTT

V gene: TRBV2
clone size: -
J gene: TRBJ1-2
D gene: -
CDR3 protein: CASSERRDAYGYTF
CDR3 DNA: TGTGCCAGCAGTGAGAGGAGGGATGCCTATGGCTACACCTTC

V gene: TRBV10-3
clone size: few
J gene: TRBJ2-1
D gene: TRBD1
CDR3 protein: CAINPTGPYNEQFF
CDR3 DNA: TGTGCCATCAATCCGACAGGGCCCTACAATGAGCAGTTCTTC

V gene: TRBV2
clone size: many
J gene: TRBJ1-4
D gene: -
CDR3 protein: CASKLSGEKLFF
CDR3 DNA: TGTGCCAGCAAACTTAGCGGGGAAAAACTGTTTTTT

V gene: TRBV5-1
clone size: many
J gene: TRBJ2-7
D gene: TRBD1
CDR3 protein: CASSPGGQGGYEQYF
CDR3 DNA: TGCGCCAGCAGCCCGGGGGGACAGGGTGGCTACGAGCAGTACTTC

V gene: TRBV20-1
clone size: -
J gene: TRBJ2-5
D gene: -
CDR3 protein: CSAPNRRDLQETQYF
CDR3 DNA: TGCAGTGCTCCGAACCGGAGGGACCTCCAAGAGACCCAGTACTTC

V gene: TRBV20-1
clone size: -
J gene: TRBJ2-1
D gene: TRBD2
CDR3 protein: CSASGGGANEQFF
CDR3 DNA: TGCAGTGCTAGCGGCGGGGGGGCGAATGAGCAGTTCTTC

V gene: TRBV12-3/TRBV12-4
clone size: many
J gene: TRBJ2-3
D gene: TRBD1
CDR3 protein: CASSPGTGGVDTQYF
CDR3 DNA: TGTGCCAGCAGTCCAGGGACAGGGGGCGTTGATACGCAGTATTTT

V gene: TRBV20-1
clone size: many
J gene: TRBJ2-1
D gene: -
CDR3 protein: CSVGSSYNEQFF
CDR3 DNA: TGCAGTGTGGGCAGCTCCTACAATGAGCAGTTCTTC

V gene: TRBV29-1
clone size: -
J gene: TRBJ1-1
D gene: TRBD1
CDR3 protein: CSVDARTGRGTTEAFF
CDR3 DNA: TGCAGCGTTGACGCCAGGACAGGGAGGGGAACCACTGAAGCTTTCTTT

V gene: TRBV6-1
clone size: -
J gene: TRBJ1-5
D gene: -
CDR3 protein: CASSELSRVQPQHF
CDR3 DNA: TGTGCCAGCAGTGAATTATCTCGGGTCCAGCCCCAGCATTTT

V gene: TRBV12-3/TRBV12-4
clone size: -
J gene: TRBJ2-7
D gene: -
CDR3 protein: CASGDYEQYF
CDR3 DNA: TGTGCCAGCGGCGACTACGAGCAGTACTTC

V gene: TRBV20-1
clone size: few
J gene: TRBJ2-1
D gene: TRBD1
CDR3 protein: CSASGSLPGQGYNEQFF
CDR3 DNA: TGCAGTGCTAGTGGCTCGCTCCCCGGACAGGGGTACAATGAGCAGTTCTTC

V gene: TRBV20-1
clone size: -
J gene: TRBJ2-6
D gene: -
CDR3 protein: CSAREHDSPGVLTF
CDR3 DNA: TGCAGTGCTAGAGAGCACGACAGTCCCGGCGTCCTGACTTTC

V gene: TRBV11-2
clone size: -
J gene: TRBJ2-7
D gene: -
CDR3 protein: CASSRSGFGEQYF
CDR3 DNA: TGTGCCAGCAGCCGTTCAGGGTTCGGGGAGCAGTACTTC

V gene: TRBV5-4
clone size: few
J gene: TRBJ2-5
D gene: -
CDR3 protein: CASSSARRTQETQYF
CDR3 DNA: TGTGCCAGCAGCTCGGCGCGGCGTACCCAAGAGACCCAGTACTTC

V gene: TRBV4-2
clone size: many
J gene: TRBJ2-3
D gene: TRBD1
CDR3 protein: CASSPRKIGTGSTDTQYF
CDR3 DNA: TGTGCCAGCAGCCCTCGTAAAATCGGGACAGGGAGCACAGATACGCAGTATTTT

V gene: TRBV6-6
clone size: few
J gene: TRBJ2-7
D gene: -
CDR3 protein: CASSTQGGEQYF
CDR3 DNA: TGTGCCAGCAGTACTCAGGGGGGGGAGCAGTACTTC

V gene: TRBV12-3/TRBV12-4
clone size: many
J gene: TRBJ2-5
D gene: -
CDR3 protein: CASNGGAGQETQYF
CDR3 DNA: TGTGCCAGCAACGGAGGGGCTGGACAAGAGACCCAGTACTTC

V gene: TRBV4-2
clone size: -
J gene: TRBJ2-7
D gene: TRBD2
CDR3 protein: CASSRLQGGTSGSLEQYF
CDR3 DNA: TGTGCCAGCAGCCGCCTCCAAGGCGGAACTAGCGGGAGTCTGGAGCAGTACTTC

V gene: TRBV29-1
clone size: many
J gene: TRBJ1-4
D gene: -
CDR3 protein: CSVVETGSEKLFF
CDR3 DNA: TGCAGCGTTGTTGAGACAGGCTCTGAAAAACTGTTTTTT

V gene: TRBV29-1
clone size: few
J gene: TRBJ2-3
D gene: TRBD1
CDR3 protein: CSVDDREKQYF
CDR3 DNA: TGCAGCGTTGACGACAGGGAGAAGCAGTATTTT

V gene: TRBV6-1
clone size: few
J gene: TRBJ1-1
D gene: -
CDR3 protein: CASSEALRVEAFF
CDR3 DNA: TGTGCCAGCAGTGAAGCGCTCAGGGTTGAAGCTTTCTTT